Given below is one T cell receptor beta chain in context. The antigen is undetermined. The method was immunoSEQ multiplex PCR; TCRdb's version includes in-frame clones alone and lacks a portion of them. This sample has about 33,000 clones, with approximately 90% found just once. These data belong to a study of T cells in tuberculosis. General study points: GMM-specific TCRs were nearer to active tuberculosis alpha repertoires, suggesting expansion.

Per the germline V gene, CDR1 is MNHEY and CDR2 is SVGAGI. The length of the CDR3 is 16 residues. V dropped 2 bases and J dropped 10; count of bases not matched to a gene: 12. Adolescents were screened for latent TB by skin test and IGRA. On average approximately 100,000 T cells per donor were immunosequenced. This receptor was taken from a donor between 10 and 29 years old with latent tuberculosis or without tuberculosis infection. Some clones in this sample may be carry-over from other donors' samples. The V gene is TRBV6-5, the J gene TRBJ2-1; TRBD2 agrees at 9 bases. The sequenced material came from PBMCs. Here the CDR3 reads CASSYVEAGGPREQFF. The DNA of the CDR3 is TGTGCCAGCAGTTACGTAGAGGCGGGAGGGCCCAGGGAGCAGTTCTTC.